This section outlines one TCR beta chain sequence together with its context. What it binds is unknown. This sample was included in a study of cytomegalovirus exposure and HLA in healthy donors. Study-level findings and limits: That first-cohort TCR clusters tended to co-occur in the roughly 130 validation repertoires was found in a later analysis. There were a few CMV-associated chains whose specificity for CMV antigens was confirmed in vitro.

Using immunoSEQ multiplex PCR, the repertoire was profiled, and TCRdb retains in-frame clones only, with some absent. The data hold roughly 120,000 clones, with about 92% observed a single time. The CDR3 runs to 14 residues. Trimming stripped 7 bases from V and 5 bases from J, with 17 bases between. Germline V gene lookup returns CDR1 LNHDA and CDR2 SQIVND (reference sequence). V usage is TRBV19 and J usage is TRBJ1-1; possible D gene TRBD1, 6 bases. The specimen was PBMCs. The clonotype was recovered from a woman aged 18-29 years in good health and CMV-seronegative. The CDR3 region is CASTHVPRGTEAFF. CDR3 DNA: TGTGCCAGTACGCACGTACCGAGGGGGACTGAAGCTTTCTTT.